This T cell receptor (beta chain) was recorded in a study of blood T cell repertoires in COVID-19. Sequenced by immunoSEQ multiplex PCR; TCRdb stores in-frame clones only, minus some. The repertoire includes 200,000 to 250,000 clones, roughly 80% of them detected once, and 5.2% sits in the top ten. The CDR3 consists of 16 residues. Trimming took off 7 bases at V and 0 bases at J, with 18 bases between the two ends. CDR1 MDHEN and CDR2 SYDVKM come from the germline V gene. The clonotype originates from a woman aged 70-85 years with COVID-19, enrolled during active disease. Sample: peripheral blood. V is TRBV28 and J is TRBJ1-2, with D maybe TRBD1 (5 bases). For the CDR3, the DNA is TGTGCCAGCACCAAGGGGCCTGTCTCAGCTAACTATGGCTACACCTTC. Its translation: CASTKGPVSANYGYTF.